This is a list of T cell receptor beta chains from one sample in a study of T cells in Graves' hyperthyroidism and ophthalmopathy. TCRdb itself ran the multiplex PCR reads through MiXCR, one entry per CDR3 protein. The sample includes 190,000 or so distinct CDR3 sequences, around 18% of them seen just once. Sequences were obtained from blood. Receptors originate from a man aged 40-49 years with Graves' hyperthyroidism. The conserved cysteine and the conserved F or W are not part of the CDR3 here. The order of the fields is V gene, D gene, CDR3 protein. A D gene is named only where the DNA matches it firmly.

V: TRBV5-1; D: TRBD1; CDR3: ASSATGTGAEQY
V: TRBV6-4; D: .; CDR3: ASSEVFSFGGNQPQH
V: TRBV20-1; D: .; CDR3: SARGLLVGYEQY
V: TRBV5-1; D: TRBD2; CDR3: ASSRTSGVTSTDTQY
V: TRBV6-4; D: .; CDR3: ASSEDTGSDNEQF
V: TRBV5-8; D: TRBD1; CDR3: ASSNTGQGPYEQY
V: TRBV4-3; D: .; CDR3: ASSQDIDQPQH
V: TRBV20-1; D: .; CDR3: SARDVGRVTGNTIY
V: TRBV20-1; D: .; CDR3: SAVGVDNEQF
V: TRBV7-8; D: .; CDR3: ASTTTRGNYEQY
V: TRBV12-3/TRBV12-4; D: .; CDR3: ASSLVLRSPMNTEAF
V: TRBV7-6; D: .; CDR3: ASSLGRPPPYEQY
V: TRBV20-1; D: .; CDR3: SANRSPVGTDTQY
V: TRBV7-2; D: .; CDR3: ASSLVSWGIGNQPQH
V: TRBV5-6; D: .; CDR3: ASSFQGRDTEAF
V: TRBV11-1; D: .; CDR3: ASSLVLSRAETQY
V: TRBV20-1; D: .; CDR3: SARDTGSADYNSPLH
V: TRBV11-2; D: TRBD1; CDR3: ASSLRGTGSNEQY
V: TRBV7-3; D: .; CDR3: ASGSGSGYT
V: TRBV18; D: .; CDR3: ASSPFKGESTDTQY
V: TRBV5-1; D: TRBD1; CDR3: ASSLVRGRGTDTQY
V: TRBV29-1; D: .; CDR3: SVVTGGNQPQH
V: TRBV5-5; D: .; CDR3: ASSLAGSKNSPLH
V: TRBV2; D: .; CDR3: ASSVSGRSEAF
V: TRBV4-3; D: .; CDR3: ASSPPGLSEKLF
V: TRBV15; D: TRBD1; CDR3: ATSTGQGWYNEQF
V: TRBV28; D: .; CDR3: ASTKAGASYNEQF
V: TRBV6-1; D: .; CDR3: ASGQIQGHEQPQH
V: TRBV6-1; D: .; CDR3: ASGPDFSGNTIY
V: TRBV7-2; D: .; CDR3: ASSSMAFQETQY
V: TRBV18; D: .; CDR3: ASTSGAGAKNIQY